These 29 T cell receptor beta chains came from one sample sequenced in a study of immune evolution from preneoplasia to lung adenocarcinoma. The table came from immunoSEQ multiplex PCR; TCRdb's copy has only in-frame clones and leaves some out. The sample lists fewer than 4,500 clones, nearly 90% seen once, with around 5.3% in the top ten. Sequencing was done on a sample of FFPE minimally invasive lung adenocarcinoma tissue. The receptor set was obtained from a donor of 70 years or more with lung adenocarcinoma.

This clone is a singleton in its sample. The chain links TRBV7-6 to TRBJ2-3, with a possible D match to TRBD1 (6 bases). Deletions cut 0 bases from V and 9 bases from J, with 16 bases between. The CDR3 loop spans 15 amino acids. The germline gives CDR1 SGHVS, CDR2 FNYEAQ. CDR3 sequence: CASSLADTGYGTQYF. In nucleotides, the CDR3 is TGTGCCAGCAGCTTAGCGGATACAGGGTACGGAACGCAGTATTTT.

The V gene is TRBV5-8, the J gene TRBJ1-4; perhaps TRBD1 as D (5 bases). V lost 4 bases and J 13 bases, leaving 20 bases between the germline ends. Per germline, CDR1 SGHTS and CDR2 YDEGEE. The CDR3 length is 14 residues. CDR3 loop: CASSRGPMVGGLFF. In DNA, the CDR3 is TGTGCCAGCAGCCGGGGACCTATGGTTGGGGGACTGTTTTTT.

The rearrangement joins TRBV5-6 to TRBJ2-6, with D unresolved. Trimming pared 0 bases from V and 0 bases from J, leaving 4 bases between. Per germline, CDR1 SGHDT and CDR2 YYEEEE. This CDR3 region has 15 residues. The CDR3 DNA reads TGTGCCAGCAGCTTGGACCTCTCTGGGGCCAACGTCCTGACTTTC. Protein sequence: CASSLDLSGANVLTF.

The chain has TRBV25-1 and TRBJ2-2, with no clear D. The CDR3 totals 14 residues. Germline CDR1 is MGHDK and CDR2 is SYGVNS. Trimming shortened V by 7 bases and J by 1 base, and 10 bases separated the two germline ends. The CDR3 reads CASTDGGNTGELFF. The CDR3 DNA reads TGTGCCAGCACCGACGGCGGGAACACCGGGGAGCTGTTTTTT.

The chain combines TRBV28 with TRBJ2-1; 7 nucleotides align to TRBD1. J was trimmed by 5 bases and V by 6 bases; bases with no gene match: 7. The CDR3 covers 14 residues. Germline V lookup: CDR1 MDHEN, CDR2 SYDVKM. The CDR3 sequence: CASRRQGPNNEQFF. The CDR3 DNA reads TGTGCCAGCAGACGACAGGGCCCCAACAATGAGCAGTTCTTC. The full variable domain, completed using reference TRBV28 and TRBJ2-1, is DVKVTQSSRYLVKRTGEKVFLECVQDMDHENMFWYRQDPGLGLRLIYFSYDVKMKEKGDIPEGYSVSREKKERFSLILESASTNQTSMYLCASRRQGPNNEQFFGPGTRLTVL.

As DNA, the CDR3 is TGTGCCAGCAGCTCGCAGGGAGGGGGGAACACTGAAGCTTTCTTT. It yields the protein CASSSQGGGNTEAFF. The V gene is TRBV7-2, the J gene TRBJ1-1, with D perhaps matching TRBD1 (6 bases). The CDR3 is 15 amino acids. V lost 4 bases, J lost 1 base, and 13 bases lay in between. Per germline, CDR1 SGHTA and CDR2 FQGNSA.

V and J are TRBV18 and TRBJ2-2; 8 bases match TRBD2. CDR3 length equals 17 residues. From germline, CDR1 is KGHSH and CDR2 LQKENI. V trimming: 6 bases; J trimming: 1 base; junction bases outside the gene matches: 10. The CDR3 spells CASSLQGLALNTGELFF. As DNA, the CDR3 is TGTGCCAGCTCCCTACAAGGACTAGCTCTGAACACCGGGGAGCTGTTTTTT.

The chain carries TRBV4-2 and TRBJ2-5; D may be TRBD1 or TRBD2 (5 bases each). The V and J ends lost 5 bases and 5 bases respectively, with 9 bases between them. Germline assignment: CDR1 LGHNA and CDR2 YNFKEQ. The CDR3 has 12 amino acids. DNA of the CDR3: TGTGCCAGCAGCACTTGGGGGGAGACCCAGTACTTC. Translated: CASSTWGETQYF.

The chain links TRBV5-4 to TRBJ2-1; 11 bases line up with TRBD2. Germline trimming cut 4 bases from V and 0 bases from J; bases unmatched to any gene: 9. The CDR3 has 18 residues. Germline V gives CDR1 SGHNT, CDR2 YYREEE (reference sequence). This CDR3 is CASSLGLAGPVSYNEQFF. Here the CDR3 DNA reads TGTGCCAGCAGCCTCGGACTAGCGGGCCCCGTCTCCTACAATGAGCAGTTCTTC.

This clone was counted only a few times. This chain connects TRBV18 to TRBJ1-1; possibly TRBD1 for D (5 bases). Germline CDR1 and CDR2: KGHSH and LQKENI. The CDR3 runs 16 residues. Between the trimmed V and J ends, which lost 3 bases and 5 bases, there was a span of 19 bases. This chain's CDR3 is CASSPLSGSLRTEAFF. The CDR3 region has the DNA TGTGCCAGCTCACCCTTATCAGGGTCCCTGAGGACTGAAGCTTTCTTT.

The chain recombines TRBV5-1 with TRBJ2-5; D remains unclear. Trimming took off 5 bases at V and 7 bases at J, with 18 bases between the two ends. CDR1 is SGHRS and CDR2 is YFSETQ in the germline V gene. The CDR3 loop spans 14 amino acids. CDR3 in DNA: TGCGCCAGCAGTTTAGACGGTCAAGTGTTGACCCAGTACTTC. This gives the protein CASSLDGQVLTQYF.

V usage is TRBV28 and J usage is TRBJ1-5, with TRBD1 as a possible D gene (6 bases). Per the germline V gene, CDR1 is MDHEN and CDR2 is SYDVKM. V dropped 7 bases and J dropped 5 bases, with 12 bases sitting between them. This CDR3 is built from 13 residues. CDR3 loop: CASKGTMYQPQHF. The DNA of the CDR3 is TGTGCCAGCAAAGGGACAATGTATCAGCCCCAGCATTTT.

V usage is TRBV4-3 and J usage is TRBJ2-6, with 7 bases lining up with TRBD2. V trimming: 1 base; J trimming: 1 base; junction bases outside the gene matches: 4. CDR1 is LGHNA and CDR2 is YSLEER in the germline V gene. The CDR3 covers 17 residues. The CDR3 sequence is CASSQVSGGSGANVLTF. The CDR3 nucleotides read TGCGCCAGCAGCCAAGTCTCCGGGGGGTCTGGGGCCAACGTCCTGACTTTC.

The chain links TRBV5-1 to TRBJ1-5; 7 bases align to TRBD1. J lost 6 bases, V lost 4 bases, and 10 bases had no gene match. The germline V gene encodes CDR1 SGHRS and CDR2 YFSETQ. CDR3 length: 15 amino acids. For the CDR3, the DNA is TGCGCCAGCAGCGAAGGACAGGTCTGGGGTCAGCCCCAGCATTTT. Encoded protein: CASSEGQVWGQPQHF.

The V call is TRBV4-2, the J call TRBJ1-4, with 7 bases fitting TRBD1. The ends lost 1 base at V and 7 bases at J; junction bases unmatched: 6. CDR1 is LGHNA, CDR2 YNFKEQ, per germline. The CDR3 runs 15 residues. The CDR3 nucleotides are TGTGCCAGCAGCCAAGTCAAGGGGGCCTCTGAAAAACTGTTTTTT. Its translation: CASSQVKGASEKLFF.

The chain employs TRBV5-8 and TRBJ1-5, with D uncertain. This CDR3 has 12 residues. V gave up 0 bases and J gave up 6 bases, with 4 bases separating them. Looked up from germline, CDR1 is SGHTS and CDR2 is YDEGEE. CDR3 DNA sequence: TGTGCCAGCAGCTTGGGCGCTCAGCCCCAGCATTTT. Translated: CASSLGAQPQHF.

CDR3 in amino acids: CASSPSYDSNQPQHF. The CDR3 region has the DNA TGTGCCAGCAGCCCATCATACGATAGCAATCAGCCCCAGCATTTT. J is TRBJ1-5 and V is TRBV11-2; D gene unclear. Trimming cost V 5 bases and J 0 bases, with 11 bases left between them. There are 15 residues in the CDR3. Germline values: CDR1 SGHAT, CDR2 FQNNGV.

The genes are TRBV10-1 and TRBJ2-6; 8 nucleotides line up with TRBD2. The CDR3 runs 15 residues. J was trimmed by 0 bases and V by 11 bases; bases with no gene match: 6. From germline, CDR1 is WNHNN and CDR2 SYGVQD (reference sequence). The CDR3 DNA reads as TGCGCCGGCGGACTAGCCGACTCTGGGGCCAACGTCCTGACTTTC. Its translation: CAGGLADSGANVLTF.

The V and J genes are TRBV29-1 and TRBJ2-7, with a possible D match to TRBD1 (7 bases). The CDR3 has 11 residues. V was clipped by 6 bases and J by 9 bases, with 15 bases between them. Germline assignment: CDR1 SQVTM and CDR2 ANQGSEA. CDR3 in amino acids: CSVEGRGRQYF. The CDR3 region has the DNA TGCAGCGTGGAGGGCAGGGGGAGGCAGTACTTC.

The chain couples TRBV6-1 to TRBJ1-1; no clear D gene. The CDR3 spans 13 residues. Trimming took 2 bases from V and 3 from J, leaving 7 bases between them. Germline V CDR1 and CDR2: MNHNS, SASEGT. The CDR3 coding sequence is TGTGCCAGCAGTGAAACAAGGTACACTGAAGCTTTCTTT. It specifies CASSETRYTEAFF.

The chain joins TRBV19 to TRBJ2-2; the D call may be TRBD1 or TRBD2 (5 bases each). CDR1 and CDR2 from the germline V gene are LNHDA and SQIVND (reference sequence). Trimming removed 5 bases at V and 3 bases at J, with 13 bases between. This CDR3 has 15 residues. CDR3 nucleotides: TGTGCCAGTAGTCCACGGGACCTTTACACCGGGGAGCTGTTTTTT. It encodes CASSPRDLYTGELFF.

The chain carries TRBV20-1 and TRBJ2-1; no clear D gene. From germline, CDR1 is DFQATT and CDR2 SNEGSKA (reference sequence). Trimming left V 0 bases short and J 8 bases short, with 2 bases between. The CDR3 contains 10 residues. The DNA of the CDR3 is TGCAGTGCTAGAGACTATGAGCAGTTCTTC. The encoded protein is CSARDYEQFF.

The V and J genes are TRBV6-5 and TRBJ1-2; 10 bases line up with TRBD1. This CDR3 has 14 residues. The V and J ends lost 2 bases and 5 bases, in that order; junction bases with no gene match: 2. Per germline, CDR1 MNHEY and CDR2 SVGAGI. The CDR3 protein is CASSYRGQGYGYTF. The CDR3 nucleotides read TGTGCCAGCAGTTACCGGGGACAGGGGTATGGCTACACCTTC.

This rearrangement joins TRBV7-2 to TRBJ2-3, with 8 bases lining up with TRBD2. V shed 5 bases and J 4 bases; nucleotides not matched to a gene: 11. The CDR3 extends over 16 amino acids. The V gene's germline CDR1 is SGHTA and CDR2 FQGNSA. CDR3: CASSPYLSGRADTQYF. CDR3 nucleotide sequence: TGTGCCAGCAGCCCCTACCTCAGCGGGAGAGCAGATACGCAGTATTTT.

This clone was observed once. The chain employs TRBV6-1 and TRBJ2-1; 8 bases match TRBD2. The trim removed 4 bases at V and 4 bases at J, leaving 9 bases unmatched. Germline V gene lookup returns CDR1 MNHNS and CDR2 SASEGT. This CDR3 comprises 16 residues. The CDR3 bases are TGTGCCAGCAGTGGCCTAACCAGCGGGAGATACAATGAGCAGTTCTTC. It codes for CASSGLTSGRYNEQFF.

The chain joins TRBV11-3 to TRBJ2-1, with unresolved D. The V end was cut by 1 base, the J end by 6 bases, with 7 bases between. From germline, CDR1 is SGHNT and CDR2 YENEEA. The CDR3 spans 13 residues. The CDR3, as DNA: TGTGCCAGCAGCTTAGGGCTAATCAATGAGCAGTTCTTC. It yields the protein CASSLGLINEQFF.

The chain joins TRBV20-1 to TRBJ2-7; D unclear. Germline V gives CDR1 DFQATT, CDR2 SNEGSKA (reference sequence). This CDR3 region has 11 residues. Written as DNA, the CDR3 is TGCAGCGCGGAGCCCAGGTATGGGCAGTACTTC. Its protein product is CSAEPRYGQYF.

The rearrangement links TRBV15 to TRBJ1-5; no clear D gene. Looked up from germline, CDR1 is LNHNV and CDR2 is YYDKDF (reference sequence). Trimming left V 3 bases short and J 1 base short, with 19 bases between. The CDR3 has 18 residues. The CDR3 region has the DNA TGTGCCACCAGCAGCCCCCATGGAGGGAAAGCGAGCAATCAGCCCCAGCATTTT. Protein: CATSSPHGGKASNQPQHF. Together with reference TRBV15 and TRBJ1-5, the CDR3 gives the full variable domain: DAMVIQNPRYQVTQFGKPVTLSCSQTLNHNVMYWYQQKSSQAPKLLFHYYDKDFNNEADTPDNFQSRRPNTSFCFLDIRSPGLGDTAMYLCATSSPHGGKASNQPQHFGDGTRLSIL.

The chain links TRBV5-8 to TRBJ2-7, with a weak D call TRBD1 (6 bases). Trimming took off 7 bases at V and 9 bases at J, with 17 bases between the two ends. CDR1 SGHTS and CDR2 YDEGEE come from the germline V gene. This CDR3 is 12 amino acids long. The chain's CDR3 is CASVEGVSRQYF. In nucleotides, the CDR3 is TGTGCCAGCGTCGAGGGGGTTAGTAGGCAGTACTTC.